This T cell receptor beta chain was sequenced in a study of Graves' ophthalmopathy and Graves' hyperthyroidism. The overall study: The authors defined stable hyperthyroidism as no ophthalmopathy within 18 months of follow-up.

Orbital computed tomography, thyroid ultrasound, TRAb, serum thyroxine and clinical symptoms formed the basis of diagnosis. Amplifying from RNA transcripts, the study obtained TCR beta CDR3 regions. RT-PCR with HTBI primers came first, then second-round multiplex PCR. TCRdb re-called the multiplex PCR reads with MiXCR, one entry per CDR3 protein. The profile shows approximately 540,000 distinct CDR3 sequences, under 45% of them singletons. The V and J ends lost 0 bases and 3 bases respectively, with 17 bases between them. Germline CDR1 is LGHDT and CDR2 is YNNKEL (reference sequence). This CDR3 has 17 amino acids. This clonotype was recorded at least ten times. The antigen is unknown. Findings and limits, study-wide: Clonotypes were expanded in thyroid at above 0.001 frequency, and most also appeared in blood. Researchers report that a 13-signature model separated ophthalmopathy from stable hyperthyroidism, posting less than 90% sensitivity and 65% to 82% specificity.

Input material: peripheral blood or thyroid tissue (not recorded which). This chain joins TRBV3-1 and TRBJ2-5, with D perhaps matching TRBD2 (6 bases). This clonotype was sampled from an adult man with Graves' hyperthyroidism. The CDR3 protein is CASSQDRRGWREETQYF. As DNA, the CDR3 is TGTGCCAGCAGCCAAGATCGTCGGGGTTGGAGGGAAGAGACCCAGTACTTC.